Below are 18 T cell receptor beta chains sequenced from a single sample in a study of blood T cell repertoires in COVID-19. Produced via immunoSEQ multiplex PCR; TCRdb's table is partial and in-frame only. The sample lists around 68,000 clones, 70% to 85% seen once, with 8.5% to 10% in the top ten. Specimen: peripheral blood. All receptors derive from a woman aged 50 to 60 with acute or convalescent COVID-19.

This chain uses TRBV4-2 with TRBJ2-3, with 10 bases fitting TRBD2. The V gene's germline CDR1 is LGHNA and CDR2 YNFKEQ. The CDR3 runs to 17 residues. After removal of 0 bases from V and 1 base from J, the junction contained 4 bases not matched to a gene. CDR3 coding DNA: TGTGCCAGCAGCCAAGATTTCCTAGCGGGGGGCACAGATACGCAGTATTTT. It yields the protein CASSQDFLAGGTDTQYF.

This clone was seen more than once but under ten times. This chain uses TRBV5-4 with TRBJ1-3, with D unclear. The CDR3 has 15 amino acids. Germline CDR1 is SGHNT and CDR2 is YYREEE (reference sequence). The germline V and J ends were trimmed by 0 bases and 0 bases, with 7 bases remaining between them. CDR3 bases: TGTGCCAGCAGCTTGGGACTGAACTCTGGAAACACCATATATTTT. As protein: CASSLGLNSGNTIYF.

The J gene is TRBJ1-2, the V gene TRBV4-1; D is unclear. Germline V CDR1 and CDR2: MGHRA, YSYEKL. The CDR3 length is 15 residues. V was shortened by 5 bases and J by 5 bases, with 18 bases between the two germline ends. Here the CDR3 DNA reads TGCGCCAGCAGCACCCAGGTTAACGGAAGGTATGGCTACACCTTC. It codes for CASSTQVNGRYGYTF.

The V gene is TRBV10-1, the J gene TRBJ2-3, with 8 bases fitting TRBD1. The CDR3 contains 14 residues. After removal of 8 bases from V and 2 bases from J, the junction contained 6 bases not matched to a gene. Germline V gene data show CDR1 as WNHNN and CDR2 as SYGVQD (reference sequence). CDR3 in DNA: TGCGCCAGCCGACAGGGGCGGCTCACAGATACGCAGTATTTT. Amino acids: CASRQGRLTDTQYF.

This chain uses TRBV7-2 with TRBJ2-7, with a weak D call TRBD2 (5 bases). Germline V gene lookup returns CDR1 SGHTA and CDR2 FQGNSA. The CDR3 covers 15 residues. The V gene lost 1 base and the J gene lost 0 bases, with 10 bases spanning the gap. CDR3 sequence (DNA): TGTGCCAGCAGCTTAGTGGTAGGGAGCTCCTACGAGCAGTACTTC. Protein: CASSLVVGSSYEQYF.

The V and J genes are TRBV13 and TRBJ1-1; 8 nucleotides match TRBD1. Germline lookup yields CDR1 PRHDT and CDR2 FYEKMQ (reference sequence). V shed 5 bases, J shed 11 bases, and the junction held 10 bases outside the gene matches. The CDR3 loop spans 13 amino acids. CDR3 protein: CASSHRQGPSAFF. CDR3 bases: TGTGCCAGCAGCCATAGACAGGGGCCCTCTGCTTTCTTT.

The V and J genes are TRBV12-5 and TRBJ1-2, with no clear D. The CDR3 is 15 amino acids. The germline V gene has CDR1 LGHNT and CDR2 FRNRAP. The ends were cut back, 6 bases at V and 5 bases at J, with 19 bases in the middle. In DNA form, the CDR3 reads TGTGCTAGTGGGGTGGAGGGTCCGGGTTGGTATGGCTACACCTTC. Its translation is CASGVEGPGWYGYTF. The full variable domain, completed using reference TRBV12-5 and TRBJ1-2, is DARVTQTPRHKVTEMGQEVTMRCQPILGHNTVFWYRQTMMQGLELLAYFRNRAPLDDSGMPKDRFSAEMPDATLATLKIQPSEPRDSAVYFCASGVEGPGWYGYTFGSGTRLTVV.

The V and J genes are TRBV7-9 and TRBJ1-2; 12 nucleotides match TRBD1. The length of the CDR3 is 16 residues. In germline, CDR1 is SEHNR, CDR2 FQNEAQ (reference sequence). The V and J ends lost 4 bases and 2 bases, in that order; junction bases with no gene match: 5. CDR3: CASSSPGQGANYGYTF. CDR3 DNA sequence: TGTGCCAGCAGCTCCCCGGGACAGGGGGCAAACTATGGCTACACCTTC.

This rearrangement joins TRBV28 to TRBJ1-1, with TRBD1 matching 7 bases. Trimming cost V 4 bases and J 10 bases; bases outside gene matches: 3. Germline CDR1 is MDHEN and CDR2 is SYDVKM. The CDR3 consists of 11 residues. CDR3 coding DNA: TGTGCCAGCAGTTGGGACAGAGGAGCTTTCTTT. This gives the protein CASSWDRGAFF.

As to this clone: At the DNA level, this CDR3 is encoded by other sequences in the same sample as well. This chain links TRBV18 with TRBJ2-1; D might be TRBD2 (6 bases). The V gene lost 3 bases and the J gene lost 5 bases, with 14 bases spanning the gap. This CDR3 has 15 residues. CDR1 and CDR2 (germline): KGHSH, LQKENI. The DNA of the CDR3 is TGTGCCAGCTCACCGGCCTCCGGGAGTAACAATGAGCAGTTCTTC. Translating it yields CASSPASGSNNEQFF.

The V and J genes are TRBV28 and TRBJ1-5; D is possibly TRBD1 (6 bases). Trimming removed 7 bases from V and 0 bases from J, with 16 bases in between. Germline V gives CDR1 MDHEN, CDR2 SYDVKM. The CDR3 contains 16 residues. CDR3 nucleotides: TGTGCCAGCAAGGAGACGGACAGCGTTAGCAATCAGCCCCAGCATTTT. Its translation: CASKETDSVSNQPQHF.

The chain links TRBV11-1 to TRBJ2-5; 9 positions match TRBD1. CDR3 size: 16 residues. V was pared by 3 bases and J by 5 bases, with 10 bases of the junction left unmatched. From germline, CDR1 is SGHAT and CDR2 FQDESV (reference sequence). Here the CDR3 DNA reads TGTGCCAGCAGCTTGGGACAGGGAATCTTTCTGGAGACCCAGTACTTC. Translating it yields CASSLGQGIFLETQYF.

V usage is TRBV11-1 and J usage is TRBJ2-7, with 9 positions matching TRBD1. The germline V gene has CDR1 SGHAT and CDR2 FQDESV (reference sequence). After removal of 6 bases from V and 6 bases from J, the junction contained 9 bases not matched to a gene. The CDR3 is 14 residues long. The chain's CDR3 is CASRSGTGSIEQYF. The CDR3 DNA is TGTGCCAGCAGGTCCGGGACAGGGTCCATCGAGCAGTACTTC.

The CDR3 DNA follows: TGTGCCAGCAGCCGTAGCGGAGAAGAGACCCAGTACTTC. Translation gives CASSRSGEETQYF. This chain links TRBV7-2 with TRBJ2-5, with TRBD2 as a possible D gene (6 bases). The length of the CDR3 is 13 residues. The ends were cut back, 5 bases at V and 3 bases at J, with 10 bases in the middle. CDR1 is SGHTA, CDR2 FQGNSA, per germline.

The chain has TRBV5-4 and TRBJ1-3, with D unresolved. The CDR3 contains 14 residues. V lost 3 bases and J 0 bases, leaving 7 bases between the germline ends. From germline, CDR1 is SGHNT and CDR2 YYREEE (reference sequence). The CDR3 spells CASSSRDSGNTIYF. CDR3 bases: TGTGCCAGCAGCTCCCGGGACTCTGGAAACACCATATATTTT. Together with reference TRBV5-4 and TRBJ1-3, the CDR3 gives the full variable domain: ETGVTQSPTHLIKTRGQQVTLRCSSQSGHNTVSWYQQALGQGPQFIFQYYREEENGRGNFPPRFSGLQFPNYSSELNVNALELDDSALYLCASSSRDSGNTIYFGEGSWLTVV.

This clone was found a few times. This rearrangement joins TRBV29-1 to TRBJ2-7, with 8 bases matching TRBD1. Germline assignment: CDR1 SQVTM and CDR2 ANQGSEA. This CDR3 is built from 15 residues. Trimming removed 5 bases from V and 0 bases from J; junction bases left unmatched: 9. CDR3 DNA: TGCAGCGTTTCCCGACAGGGGCGAAGCTCCTACGAGCAGTACTTC. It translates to CSVSRQGRSSYEQYF.

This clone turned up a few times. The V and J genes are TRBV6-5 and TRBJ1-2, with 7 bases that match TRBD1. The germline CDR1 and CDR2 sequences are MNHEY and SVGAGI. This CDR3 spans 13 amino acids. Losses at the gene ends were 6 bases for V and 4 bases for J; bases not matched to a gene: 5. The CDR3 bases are TGTGCCAGCAGCCGACAGGGCCCCTATGGCTACACCTTC. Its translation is CASSRQGPYGYTF.

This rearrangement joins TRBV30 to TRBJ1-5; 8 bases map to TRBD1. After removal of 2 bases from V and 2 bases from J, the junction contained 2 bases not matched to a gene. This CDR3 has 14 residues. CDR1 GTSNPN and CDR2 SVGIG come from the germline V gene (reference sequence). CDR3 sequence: CAWSTGGGNQPQHF. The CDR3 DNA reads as TGTGCCTGGAGTACAGGGGGAGGCAATCAGCCCCAGCATTTT.